This TCR beta chain was profiled in a study of T cell responses to AZD1222 COVID-19 vaccine. Study-wide results and limits: Possibly, clonal diversity was underestimated; donors were largely white British and included more females. There were repertoire samples only from the period after the peak T cell response.

This clone was seen a few times. Its cognate antigen is unknown. CDR3 size: 15 residues. Germline CDR1 and CDR2: KGHDR and SFDVKD. V dropped 4 bases and J dropped 3; count of bases not matched to a gene: 5. Measured with immunoSEQ multiplex PCR; TCRdb has only the in-frame clones, and not every one. Seen here are 120,000 to 150,000 clones, roughly 80% observed once, and the top ten hold about 3.8%. The source of this sequence is an adult in good health. The sequencing used peripheral blood, collected on day 0 of MenACWY control vaccination. The gene calls are TRBV24-1 and TRBJ2-1; TRBD1 matches at 7 bases. The CDR3 region has the DNA TGTGCCACCAGTGACCCGACAGGGTACTACAATGAGCAGTTCTTC. It yields the protein CATSDPTGYYNEQFF.